The text below deals with one TCR beta chain. It has no known antigen specificity. No much larger clonotype is one base removed from it; base qualities were not supplied. V is reduced by 3 bases and J by 1 base, leaving a spacing of 8 bases between them. The CDR3 holds 15 amino acids from the cysteine to the phenylalanine. Only the CDR3 part of the read is kept: 45 bases, read in frame from the first base. CDR1 SGHNT and CDR2 YYREEE are derived from the germline V gene (reference sequence). This sample stems from a study of control samples from healthy donors and cancer patients (dated by TCRdb to 2020 to 2021). Library prep was done by the immunoSEQ multiplex PCR assay. Entries here come from immuneACCESS through TCRdb and include only in-frame sequences with V and J called. Some clones fail to appear in such tables; in the studies checked, an unresolved V gene covers under half of the shortfall, and the cause of the remainder is unknown. For this sample there are approximately 99,000 clones; 82% appear just once. The ten largest make up 6% to 8% of the sample.

The TCR comes from a man aged 18-30 years in good health. The chain is made from TRBV5-4 and TRBJ2-6; no D gene is confidently identified. Material for sequencing was blood. CDR3 sequence: CASSWVGSGANVLTF. The sequenced DNA is TGTGCCAGCAGCTGGGTGGGATCTGGGGCCAACGTCCTGACTTTC. This CDR3, with the reference TRBV5-4 and TRBJ2-6 proteins standing in past its ends, gives the full variable domain ETGVTQSPTHLIKTRGQQVTLRCSSQSGHNTVSWYQQALGQGPQFIFQYYREEENGRGNFPPRFSGLQFPNYSSELNVNALELDDSALYLCASSWVGSGANVLTFGAGSRLTVL.